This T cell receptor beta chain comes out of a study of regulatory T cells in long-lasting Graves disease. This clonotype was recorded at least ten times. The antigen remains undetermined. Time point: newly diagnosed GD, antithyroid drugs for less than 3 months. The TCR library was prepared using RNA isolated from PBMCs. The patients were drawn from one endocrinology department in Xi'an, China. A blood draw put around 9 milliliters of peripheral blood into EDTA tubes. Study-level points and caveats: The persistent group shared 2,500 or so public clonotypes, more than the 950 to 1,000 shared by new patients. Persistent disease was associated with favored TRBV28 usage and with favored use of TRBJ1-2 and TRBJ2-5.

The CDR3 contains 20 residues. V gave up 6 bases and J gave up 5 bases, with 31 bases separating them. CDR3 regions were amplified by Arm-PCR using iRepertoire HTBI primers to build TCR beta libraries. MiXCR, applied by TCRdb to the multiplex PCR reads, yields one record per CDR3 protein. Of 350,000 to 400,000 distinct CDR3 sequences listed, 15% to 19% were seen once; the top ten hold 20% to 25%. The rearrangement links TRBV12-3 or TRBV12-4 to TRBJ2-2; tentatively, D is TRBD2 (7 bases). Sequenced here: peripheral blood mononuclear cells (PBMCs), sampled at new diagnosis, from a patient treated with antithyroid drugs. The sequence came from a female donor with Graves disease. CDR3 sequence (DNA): TGTGCCAGCAGAGCGATTCTTGGTTTAGGGGGGGCCTTGGGGACCGGGGAGCTGTTTTTT. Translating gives CASRAILGLGGALGTGELFF.